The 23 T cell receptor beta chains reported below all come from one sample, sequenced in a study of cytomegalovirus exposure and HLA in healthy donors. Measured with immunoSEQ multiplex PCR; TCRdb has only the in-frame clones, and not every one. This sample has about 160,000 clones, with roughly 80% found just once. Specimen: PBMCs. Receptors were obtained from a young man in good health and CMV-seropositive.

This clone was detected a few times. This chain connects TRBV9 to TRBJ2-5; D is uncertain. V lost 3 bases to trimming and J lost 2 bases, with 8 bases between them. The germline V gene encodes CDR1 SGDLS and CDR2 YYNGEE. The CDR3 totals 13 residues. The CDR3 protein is CASSGLQQETQYF. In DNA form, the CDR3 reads TGTGCCAGCAGCGGGCTGCAACAAGAGACCCAGTACTTC.

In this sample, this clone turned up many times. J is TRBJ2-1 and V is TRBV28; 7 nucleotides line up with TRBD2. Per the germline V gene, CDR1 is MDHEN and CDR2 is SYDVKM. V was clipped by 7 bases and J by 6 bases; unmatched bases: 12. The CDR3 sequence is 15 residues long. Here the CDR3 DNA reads TGTGCCAGCACCCAAGGCGGGAGACCCTCCAATGAGCAGTTCTTC. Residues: CASTQGGRPSNEQFF.

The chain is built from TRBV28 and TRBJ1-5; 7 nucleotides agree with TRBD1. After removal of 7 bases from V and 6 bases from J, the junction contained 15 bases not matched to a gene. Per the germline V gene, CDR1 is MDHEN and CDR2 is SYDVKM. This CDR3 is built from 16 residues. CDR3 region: CASKDTGATFGQPQHF. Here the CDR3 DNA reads TGTGCCAGCAAAGATACAGGGGCTACCTTCGGTCAGCCCCAGCATTTT.

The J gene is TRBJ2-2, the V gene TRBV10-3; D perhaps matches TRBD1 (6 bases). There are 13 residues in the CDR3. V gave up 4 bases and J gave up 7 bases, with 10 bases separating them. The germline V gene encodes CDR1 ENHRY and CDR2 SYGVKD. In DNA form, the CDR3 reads TGTGCCATCAGTGCCCCAGGGGACGGGGAGCTGTTTTTT. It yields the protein CAISAPGDGELFF.

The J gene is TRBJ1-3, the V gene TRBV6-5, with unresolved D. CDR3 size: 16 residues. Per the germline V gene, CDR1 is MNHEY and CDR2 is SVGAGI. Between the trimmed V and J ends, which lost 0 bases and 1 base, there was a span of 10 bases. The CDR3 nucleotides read TGTGCCAGCAGTTACTCCTACGACACTTCTGGAAACACCATATATTTT. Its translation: CASSYSYDTSGNTIYF.

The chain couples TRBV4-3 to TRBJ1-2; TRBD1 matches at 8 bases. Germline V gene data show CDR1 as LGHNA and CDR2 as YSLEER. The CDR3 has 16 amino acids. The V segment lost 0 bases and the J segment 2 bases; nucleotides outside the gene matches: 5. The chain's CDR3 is CASSQDRGRTNYGYTF. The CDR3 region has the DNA TGCGCCAGCAGCCAAGACAGGGGGCGAACGAACTATGGCTACACCTTC.

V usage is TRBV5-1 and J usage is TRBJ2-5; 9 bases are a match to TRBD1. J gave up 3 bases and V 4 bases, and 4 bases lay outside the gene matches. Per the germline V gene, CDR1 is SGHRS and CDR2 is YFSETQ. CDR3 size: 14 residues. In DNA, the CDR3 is TGCGCCAGCAGCACCGGGACAGGGAAAGAGACCCAGTACTTC. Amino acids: CASSTGTGKETQYF.

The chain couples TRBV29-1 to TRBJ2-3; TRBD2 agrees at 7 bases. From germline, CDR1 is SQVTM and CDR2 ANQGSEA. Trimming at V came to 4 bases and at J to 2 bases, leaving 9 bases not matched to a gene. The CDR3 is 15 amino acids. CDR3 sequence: CSVVYWGGVTDTQYF. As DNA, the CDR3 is TGCAGCGTTGTGTATTGGGGGGGAGTCACAGATACGCAGTATTTT.

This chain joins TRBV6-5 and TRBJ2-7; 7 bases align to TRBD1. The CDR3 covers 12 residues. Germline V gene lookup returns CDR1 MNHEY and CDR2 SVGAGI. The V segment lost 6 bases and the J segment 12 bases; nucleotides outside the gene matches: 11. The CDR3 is CASRDVTGNSYF. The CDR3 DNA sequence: TGTGCCAGCAGGGATGTGACAGGGAATTCGTACTTC.

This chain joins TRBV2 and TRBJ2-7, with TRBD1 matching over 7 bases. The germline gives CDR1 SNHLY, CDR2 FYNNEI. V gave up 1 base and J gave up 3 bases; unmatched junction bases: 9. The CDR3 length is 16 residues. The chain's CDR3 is CASSEEGNRGNYEQYF. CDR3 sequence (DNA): TGTGCCAGCAGTGAAGAGGGGAACAGGGGTAACTACGAGCAGTACTTC.

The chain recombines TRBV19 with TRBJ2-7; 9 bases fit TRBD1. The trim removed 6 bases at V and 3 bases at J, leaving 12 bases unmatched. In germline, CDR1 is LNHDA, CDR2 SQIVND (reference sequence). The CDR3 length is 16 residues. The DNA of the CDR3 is TGTGCCAGTAGCAAACCTACCGGGACAGGGATCTACGAGCAGTACTTC. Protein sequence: CASSKPTGTGIYEQYF.

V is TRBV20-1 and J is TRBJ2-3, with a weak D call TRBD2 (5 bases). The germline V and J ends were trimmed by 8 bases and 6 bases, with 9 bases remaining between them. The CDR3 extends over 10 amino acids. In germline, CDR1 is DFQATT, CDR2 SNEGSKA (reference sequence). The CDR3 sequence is CSPGKDTQYF. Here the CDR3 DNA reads TGCAGTCCGGGGAAGGATACGCAGTATTTT.

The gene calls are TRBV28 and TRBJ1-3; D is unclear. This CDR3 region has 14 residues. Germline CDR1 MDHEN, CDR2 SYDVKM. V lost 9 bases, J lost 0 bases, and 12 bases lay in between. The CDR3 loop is CARRVPSSGNTIYF. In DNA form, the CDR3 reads TGTGCCAGGCGGGTTCCAAGCTCTGGAAACACCATATATTTT.

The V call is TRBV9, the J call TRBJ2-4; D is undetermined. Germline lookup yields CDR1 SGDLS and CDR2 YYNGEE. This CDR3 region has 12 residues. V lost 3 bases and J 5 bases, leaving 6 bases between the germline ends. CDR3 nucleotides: TGTGCCAGCAGCGCGTCAGAAAACATTCAGTACTTC. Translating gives CASSASENIQYF.

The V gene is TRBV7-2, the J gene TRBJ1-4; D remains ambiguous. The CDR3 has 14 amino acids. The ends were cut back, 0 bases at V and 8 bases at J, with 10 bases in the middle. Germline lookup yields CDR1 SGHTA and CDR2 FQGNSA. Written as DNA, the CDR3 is TGTGCCAGCAGCTTAGCCGGGATTGGAGAAAAACTGTTTTTT. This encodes CASSLAGIGEKLFF.

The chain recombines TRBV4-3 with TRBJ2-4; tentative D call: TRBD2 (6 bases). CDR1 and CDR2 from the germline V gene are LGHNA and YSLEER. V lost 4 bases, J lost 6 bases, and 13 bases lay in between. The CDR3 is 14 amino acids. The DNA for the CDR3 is TGCGCCAGCAGCCCGCGCGCGGGGATAAACATTCAGTACTTC. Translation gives CASSPRAGINIQYF.

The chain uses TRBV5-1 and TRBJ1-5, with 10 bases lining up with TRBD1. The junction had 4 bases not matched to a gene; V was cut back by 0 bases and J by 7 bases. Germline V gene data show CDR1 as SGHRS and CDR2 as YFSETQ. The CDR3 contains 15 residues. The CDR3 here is CASSLGTGGEQPQHF. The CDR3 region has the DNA TGCGCCAGCAGCTTGGGGACAGGGGGTGAGCAGCCCCAGCATTTT.

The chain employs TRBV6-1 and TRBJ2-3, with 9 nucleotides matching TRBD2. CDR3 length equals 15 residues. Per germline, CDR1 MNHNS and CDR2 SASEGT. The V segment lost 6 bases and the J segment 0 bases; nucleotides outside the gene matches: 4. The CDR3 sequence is CASSLTSGSTDTQYF. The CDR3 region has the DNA TGTGCCAGCAGCCTCACTAGCGGGAGCACAGATACGCAGTATTTT.

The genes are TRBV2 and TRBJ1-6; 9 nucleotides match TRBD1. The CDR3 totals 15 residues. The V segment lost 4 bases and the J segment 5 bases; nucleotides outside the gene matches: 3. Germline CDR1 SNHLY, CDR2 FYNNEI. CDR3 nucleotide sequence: TGTGCCAGCAGTGGTACAGGGGGCAATAATTCACCCCTCCACTTT. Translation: CASSGTGGNNSPLHF.

The CDR3 coding sequence is TGTGCCAGCAGCCAGCGGGGGTACTACAATGAGCAGTTCTTC. It encodes CASSQRGYYNEQFF. The rearrangement links TRBV13 to TRBJ2-1; 8 bases agree with TRBD2. The V segment lost 5 bases and the J segment 3 bases; nucleotides outside the gene matches: 3. CDR1 and CDR2 from the germline V gene are PRHDT and FYEKMQ (reference sequence). The CDR3 is 14 amino acids.

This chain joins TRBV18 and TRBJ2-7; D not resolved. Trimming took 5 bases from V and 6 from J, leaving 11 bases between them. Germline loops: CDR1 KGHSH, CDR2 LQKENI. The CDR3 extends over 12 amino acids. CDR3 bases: TGTGCCAGCTCAATCATGGGCTCCGAGCAGTACTTC. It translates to CASSIMGSEQYF.

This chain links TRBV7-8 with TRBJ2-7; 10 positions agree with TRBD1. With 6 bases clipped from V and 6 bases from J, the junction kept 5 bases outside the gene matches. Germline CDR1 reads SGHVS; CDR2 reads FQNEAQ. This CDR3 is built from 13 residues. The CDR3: CASRTGTGAEQYF. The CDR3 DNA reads TGTGCCAGCAGGACCGGGACAGGGGCCGAGCAGTACTTC.

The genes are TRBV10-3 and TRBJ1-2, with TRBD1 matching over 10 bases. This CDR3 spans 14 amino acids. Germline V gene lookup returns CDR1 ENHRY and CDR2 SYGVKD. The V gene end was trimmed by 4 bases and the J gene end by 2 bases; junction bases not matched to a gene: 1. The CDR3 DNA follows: TGTGCCATCAGTGGGACAGGGGGAAACTATGGCTACACCTTC. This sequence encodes CAISGTGGNYGYTF.